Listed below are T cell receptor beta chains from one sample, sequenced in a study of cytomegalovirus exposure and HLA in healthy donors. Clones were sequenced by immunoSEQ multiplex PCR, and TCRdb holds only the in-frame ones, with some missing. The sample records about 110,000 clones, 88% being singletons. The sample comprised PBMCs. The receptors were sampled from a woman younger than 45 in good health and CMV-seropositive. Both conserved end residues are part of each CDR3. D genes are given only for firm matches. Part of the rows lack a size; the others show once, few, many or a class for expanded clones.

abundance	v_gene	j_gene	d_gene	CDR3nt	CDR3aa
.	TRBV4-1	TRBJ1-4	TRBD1	TGCGCCAGCAGCCCGGGACAGGGAATATCAACTAATGAAAAACTGTTTTTT	CASSPGQGISTNEKLFF
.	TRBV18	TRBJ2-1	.	TGTGCCAGCTCACCTATACTCAATGAGCAGTTCTTC	CASSPILNEQFF
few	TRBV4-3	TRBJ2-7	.	TGCGCCAGCAGCCAAGGAGGAGGGCATAGCGACGAGCAGTACTTC	CASSQGGGHSDEQYF
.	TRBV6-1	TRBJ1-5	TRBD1	TGTGCCAGCAGTGACTTGGGACAGCCCAATCAGCCCCAGCATTTT	CASSDLGQPNQPQHF
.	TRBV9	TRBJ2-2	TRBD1	TGTGCCAGCAGCGCAGGGGACAGCACCGGGGAGCTGTTTTTT	CASSAGDSTGELFF
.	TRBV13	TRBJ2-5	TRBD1	TGTGCCAGCAGCACAGGATCGGACAGGGGGCGTGAGACCCAGTACTTC	CASSTGSDRGRETQYF
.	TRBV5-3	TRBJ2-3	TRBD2	TGTGCCAGAATCCCACCACTAGCGGGAGGCAACACAGATACGCAGTATTTT	CARIPPLAGGNTDTQYF
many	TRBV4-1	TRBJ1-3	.	TGCGCCAGCAGCCAATTCGACACCCCGGGAAACACCATATATTTT	CASSQFDTPGNTIYF
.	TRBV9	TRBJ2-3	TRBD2	TGTGCCAGCAGCCCCACTAGCGGGAGGGGTGGTTACACAGATACGCAGTATTTT	CASSPTSGRGGYTDTQYF
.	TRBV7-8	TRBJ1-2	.	TGTGCCAGCAGCTTAACCGACGAGCCCGGGGGCTACACCTTC	CASSLTDEPGGYTF
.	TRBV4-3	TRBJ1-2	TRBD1	TGCGCCAGCAGCCCCCGGGACAGGGCAAATTATGGCTACACCTTC	CASSPRDRANYGYTF
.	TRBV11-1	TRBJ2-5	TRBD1	TGTGCCAGCAGCTTAACGACAGGGTGGGGGGAGACCCAGTACTTC	CASSLTTGWGETQYF
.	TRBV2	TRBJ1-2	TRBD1	TGTGCCAGCAGTGGACAGGGTGCAGTCTATGGCTACACCTTC	CASSGQGAVYGYTF
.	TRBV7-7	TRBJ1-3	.	TGTGCTAGCAGCTTAAGCATAGGAAACACCATATATTTT	CASSLSIGNTIYF
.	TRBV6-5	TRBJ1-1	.	TGTGCCAGCAGTTACTCAGGCGGGCACGTGAACACTGAAGCTTTCTTT	CASSYSGGHVNTEAFF
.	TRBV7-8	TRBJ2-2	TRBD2	TGTGCCAGCAGCTTAGTCTGGCTAGCGGTGAACACCGGGGAGCTGTTTTTT	CASSLVWLAVNTGELFF
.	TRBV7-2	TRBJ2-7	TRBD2	TGTGCCAGCAGCCCGGGACTAGCAGCCTACGAGCAGTACTTC	CASSPGLAAYEQYF
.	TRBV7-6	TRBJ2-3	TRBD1	TGTGCCAGCAGCTCGGGACAGGGGGCAGATACGCAGTATTTT	CASSSGQGADTQYF
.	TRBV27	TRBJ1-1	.	TGTGCCAGCATCATAGCCGGGGGGCGAACTGAAGCTTTCTTT	CASIIAGGRTEAFF
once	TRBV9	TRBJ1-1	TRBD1	TGTGCCAGCACCACGACAGGGTCGAACACTGAAGCTTTCTTT	CASTTTGSNTEAFF
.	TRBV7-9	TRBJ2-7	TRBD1	TGTGCCAGCAGCTTAGCCTTCAGGGGGCGGGAGCAGTACTTC	CASSLAFRGREQYF
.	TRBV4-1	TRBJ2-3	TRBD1	TGCGCCAGCAGCCAAGCCAGGGGGCTTAATACGCAGTATTTT	CASSQARGLNTQYF
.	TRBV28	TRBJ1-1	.	TGTGCCAGCAGTTTCATACAGGGAGGGAAAACTGAAGCTTTCTTT	CASSFIQGGKTEAFF
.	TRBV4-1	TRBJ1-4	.	TGCGCCAGCAGCCAAAACAGGGAAAAACTGTTTTTT	CASSQNREKLFF
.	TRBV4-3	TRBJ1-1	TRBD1	TGCGCCAGCAGCCAAAGGGGGACAGGAAACACTGAAGCTTTCTTT	CASSQRGTGNTEAFF
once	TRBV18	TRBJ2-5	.	TGTGCCAGCTCACCACCGAGCGGAAAAGTGGAGACCCAGTACTTC	CASSPPSGKVETQYF
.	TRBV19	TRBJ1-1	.	TGTGCCAGTATGCGGGGGGTGAGGAACACTGAAGCTTTCTTT	CASMRGVRNTEAFF
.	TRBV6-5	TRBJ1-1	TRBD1	TGTGCCAGCAGCCCGGGACAGGCGGTGAACACTGAAGCTTTCTTT	CASSPGQAVNTEAFF
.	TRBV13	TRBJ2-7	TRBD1	TGTGCCAGCAGCAGGGGGACAGGGTCCTACGAGCAGTACTTC	CASSRGTGSYEQYF
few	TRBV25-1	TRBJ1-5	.	TGTGCCAGCAGTGATCTCTTTAGCAATCAGCCCCAGCATTTT	CASSDLFSNQPQHF
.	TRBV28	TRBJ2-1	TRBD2	TGTGCCAGCAGTCTACACCACGCCAGCGGGAAGGGGCATGAGCAGTTCTTC	CASSLHHASGKGHEQFF
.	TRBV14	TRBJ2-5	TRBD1	TGTGCCAGCAACTTGGACAGGGGAGAGACCCAGTACTTC	CASNLDRGETQYF
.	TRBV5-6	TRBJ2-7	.	TGTGCCAGCAGCTCAGGGATTTCCTACGAGCAGTACTTC	CASSSGISYEQYF
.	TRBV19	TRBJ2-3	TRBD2	TGTGCCAGTAGTTTGCGGGGGGGGATAGATACGCAGTATTTT	CASSLRGGIDTQYF
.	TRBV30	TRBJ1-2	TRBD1	TGTGCCTGGAGTCTCACAGGGGGCCATGGCTACACCTTC	CAWSLTGGHGYTF
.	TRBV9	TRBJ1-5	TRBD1	TGTGCCAGCAGCGCGGGACAGGGTCTAAGCAATCAGCCCCAGCATTTT	CASSAGQGLSNQPQHF
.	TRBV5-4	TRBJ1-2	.	TGTGCCAGCAGCTCCGACAGGCACTATGGCTACACCTTC	CASSSDRHYGYTF
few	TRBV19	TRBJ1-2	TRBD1	TGTGCCAGTAGTCTGGGACAGGGGGCTCCCTATGGCTACACCTTC	CASSLGQGAPYGYTF
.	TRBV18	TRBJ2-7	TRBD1	TGTGCCAGCTCACCTACAGGGGGCAAAAGCGAGCAGTACTTC	CASSPTGGKSEQYF
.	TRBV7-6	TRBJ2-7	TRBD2	TGTGCCAGCAGCTTATTCCCTGGGACTAGCGGGAGGCTCTCCTACGAGCAGTACTTC	CASSLFPGTSGRLSYEQYF
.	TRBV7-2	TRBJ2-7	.	TGTGCCAGCAGCATCACTAGCGAGCAGTACTTC	CASSITSEQYF
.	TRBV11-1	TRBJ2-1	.	TGTGCCAGCAGCTTAGGCGTTTACAATGAGCAGTTCTTC	CASSLGVYNEQFF
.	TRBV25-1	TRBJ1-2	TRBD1	TGTGCCAGCAGTGAGACAGGGGCGAATGGCTACACCTTC	CASSETGANGYTF
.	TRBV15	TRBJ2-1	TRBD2	TGTGCCACCAGCATCCGGGGGGGACTAGCCTCTAATGAGCAGTTCTTC	CATSIRGGLASNEQFF
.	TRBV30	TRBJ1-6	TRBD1	TGTGCCTGGATGGGACAGGGAATTTCACCCCTCCACTTT	CAWMGQGISPLHF
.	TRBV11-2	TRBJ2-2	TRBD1	TGTGCCAGCAGCTTACCCCTCAGGGGGCCCGGGGAGCTGTTTTTT	CASSLPLRGPGELFF
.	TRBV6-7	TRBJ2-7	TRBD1	TGTGCCAGCAGATTAGACAGGGGCCGGTCCTCCTACGAGCAGTACTTC	CASRLDRGRSSYEQYF
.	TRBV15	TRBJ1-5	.	TGTGCCACCAGCACAAGCAATCAGCCCCAGCATTTT	CATSTSNQPQHF
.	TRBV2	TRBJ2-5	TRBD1	TGTGCCAGCAGTGAAGCGTTAGGGACAGGGGGCGGTCATCAGTACTTC	CASSEALGTGGGHQYF
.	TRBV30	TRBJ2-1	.	TGTGCCTGGAGTGCTGGTGTAAACAGGAATGAGCAGTTCTTC	CAWSAGVNRNEQFF